This T cell receptor (beta chain) was profiled in a study of post-analysis software for immune sequencing data. Broader study findings: Relative to controls, patients had five TRBV segments at higher frequency, with TRBV5-6, TRBV5-1 and TRBV20-1 among these.

This clonotype was seen repeatedly, ten times or more. Its antigen is unknown. CDR1 MGHRA and CDR2 YSYEKL come from the germline V gene. This CDR3 is built from 15 residues. Trimming pared 2 bases from V and 8 bases from J, leaving 18 bases between. TCR beta cDNA libraries had unique molecular identifiers. Each batch of about 0.95 to 10 million T cells produced 500,000 to 600,000 cDNA molecules. MiXCR, applied by TCRdb to the PCR reads, yields one record per CDR3 protein. The sample has around 190,000 distinct CDR3 sequences, 29% seen once. The sample was blood. The J gene is TRBJ1-2, the V gene TRBV4-1; TRBD1 is a possible D gene (6 bases). The clonotype comes from a girl aged 2-17 years with multiple sclerosis. The CDR3, as DNA: TGCGCCAGCAGCCAATCACCTACAGGGTCGGAAGGCTACACCTTC. This sequence encodes CASSQSPTGSEGYTF.